The sequence of this T cell receptor beta chain was determined in a study of blood T cell repertoires in COVID-19. V dropped 4 bases and J dropped 2; count of bases not matched to a gene: 5. The CDR3 has 16 amino acids. The germline gives CDR1 SGHAT, CDR2 FQNNGV. Clones were sequenced by immunoSEQ multiplex PCR, and TCRdb holds only the in-frame ones, with some missing. Counted here are about 280,000 clones, approximately 90% occurring once; the ten biggest clones make up roughly 6.3%. What was sequenced was PBMCs or T cells enriched from blood (not recorded which). The chain couples TRBV11-2 to TRBJ2-7, with 13 bases aligning to TRBD2. The clonotype was recovered from a woman aged 40 to 50 who had recovered from COVID-19. CDR3 bases: TGTGCCAGCAGCTCCGGGACTAGCGGGATAGCCTACGAGCAGTACTTC. Residues: CASSSGTSGIAYEQYF.